The rows below give T cell receptor beta chains drawn from one sample of a study of cytomegalovirus exposure and HLA in healthy donors. Produced via immunoSEQ multiplex PCR; TCRdb's table is partial and in-frame only. In the table there are about 140,000 clones, 60% to 85% of which are singletons. Sequenced sample: PBMCs. The receptors here all came from a young man in good health and CMV-seronegative. CDR3s include the opening cysteine and the closing phenylalanine or tryptophan. Fields, in order: D gene, V gene, J gene, clone size, CDR3 DNA, CDR3 protein. The D gene is left open where the match is weak. Clone size is not always given. Where it is, it says once, few, many or a class for expanded clones.

TRBD1	TRBV4-3	TRBJ1-2	NA	TGCGCCAGCAGCCAAGACCGGACAGGGGATGGCTACACCTTC	CASSQDRTGDGYTF
NA	TRBV5-1	TRBJ1-5	once	TGCGCCAGCTCACTTCTCCCAGGGATGAACCAGCCCCAGCATTTT	CASSLLPGMNQPQHF
TRBD1	TRBV19	TRBJ2-2	NA	TGTGCCAGTAGTATTGATAGGGGGCGTGACACCGGGGAGCTGTTTTTT	CASSIDRGRDTGELFF
TRBD1	TRBV19	TRBJ2-1	NA	TGTGCCAGTAGTAGGACAGGGGAAGATGAGCAGTTCTTC	CASSRTGEDEQFF
NA	TRBV7-9	TRBJ2-2	few	TGTGCCAGCAGCTTGTCGACCGGGGAGCTGTTTTTT	CASSLSTGELFF
NA	TRBV18	TRBJ1-5	NA	TGTGCCAGCTCACCACCGAGCGGTCAGCCCCAGCATTTT	CASSPPSGQPQHF
TRBD1	TRBV5-1	TRBJ1-6	few	TGCGCCACCTCCCGAGGGGGCGATGGGAATTCACCCCTCCACTTT	CATSRGGDGNSPLHF
NA	TRBV27	TRBJ2-7	NA	TGTGCCAGCAGTTTAGGGCAGGGAAGGTACGAGCAGTACTTC	CASSLGQGRYEQYF
TRBD1	TRBV9	TRBJ1-1	NA	TGTGCCAGCAGCGTAGGACAGGGGTCATACACTGAAGCTTTCTTT	CASSVGQGSYTEAFF
TRBD1	TRBV2	TRBJ1-2	NA	TGTGCCAGCAGTCATTCACGGGAACAGGGGATTGAGGGCTATGGCTACACCTTC	CASSHSREQGIEGYGYTF
NA	TRBV7-8	TRBJ1-2	NA	TGTGCCAGCAGCGCACGACAGGATCCCTTTGGATATGGCTACACCTTC	CASSARQDPFGYGYTF
TRBD1	TRBV19	TRBJ1-5	NA	TGTGCCAGTAGTATTGACAGGGTTCAGCCCCAGCATTTT	CASSIDRVQPQHF
TRBD1	TRBV9	TRBJ1-5	few	TGTGCCAGCAGCGTAGGGACAGGGTCGAATCAGCCCCAGCATTTT	CASSVGTGSNQPQHF
TRBD1	TRBV5-5	TRBJ2-7	NA	TGTGCCAGCAGCTTGAAGGGACAGGGGAACTACGAGCAGTACTTC	CASSLKGQGNYEQYF
NA	TRBV4-3	TRBJ1-5	few	TGCGCCAGCAGCCAAGACAGGGGAAGCAATCAGCCCCAGCATTTT	CASSQDRGSNQPQHF
NA	TRBV4-2	TRBJ2-7	NA	TGTGCCAGCAGCCAAGAATTCGGCGGCGAGCAGTACTTC	CASSQEFGGEQYF
NA	TRBV19	TRBJ1-4	NA	TGTGCCAGTAGTACCCAGGGGACTAATGAAAAACTGTTTTTT	CASSTQGTNEKLFF
NA	TRBV7-8	TRBJ1-2	NA	TGTGCCAGCAGCTTCGCAGGGGCGAACTATGGCTACACCTTC	CASSFAGANYGYTF
TRBD1	TRBV6-1	TRBJ1-1	NA	TGTGCCAGCAGTGAAGGGACAGGGGGCACTGAAGCTTTCTTT	CASSEGTGGTEAFF
TRBD1	TRBV2	TRBJ2-1	NA	TGTGCCAGCAGTGATAGGGGACAGGGGTACAATGAGCAGTTCTTC	CASSDRGQGYNEQFF
NA	TRBV9	TRBJ2-3	NA	TGTGCCAGCAGTCCGGGACTCATCACAGATACGCAGTATTTT	CASSPGLITDTQYF
NA	TRBV2	TRBJ1-5	NA	TGTGCCAGCAGTGCGGACAGAACCTATAGCAATCAGCCCCAGCATTTT	CASSADRTYSNQPQHF
NA	TRBV5-6	TRBJ1-2	few	TGTGCCAGCAGCCCGGTGGTTGTTGGCTATGGCTACACCTTC	CASSPVVVGYGYTF
NA	TRBV6-1	TRBJ1-6	once	TGTGCCAGCAGTAAAAGCGCCCTCCACTTT	CASSKSALHF
TRBD1	TRBV9	TRBJ1-1	NA	TGTGCCAGCAGGGGGACAGGGAGGAACACTGAAGCTTTCTTT	CASRGTGRNTEAFF
TRBD1	TRBV5-6	TRBJ1-4	NA	TGTGCCAGCAACCGAGGGACAGGACGCCTACTTAATGAAAAACTGTTTTTT	CASNRGTGRLLNEKLFF
TRBD1	TRBV5-4	TRBJ2-3	NA	TGTGCCAGCAGCTTTCGACAGGGGGCAGATACGCAGTATTTT	CASSFRQGADTQYF
NA	TRBV4-2	TRBJ2-6	NA	TGTGCCAGCAGCCAAGGGATCGGGTCCTCTGGGGCCAACGTCCTGACTTTC	CASSQGIGSSGANVLTF
TRBD1	TRBV30	TRBJ2-7	NA	TGTGCCTGGAGTGTTAGGACACAGGGGTGGTACGAGCAGTACTTC	CAWSVRTQGWYEQYF